This TCR beta chain appears in the sequencing data of a study of T cell changes during pregnancy in multiple sclerosis. The repertoire was sequenced with immunoSEQ multiplex PCR; TCRdb's copy has only in-frame clones and lacks some. Among roughly 87,000 clones listed, over 85% were seen once. Trimming pared 2 bases from V and 2 bases from J, leaving 13 bases between. Per the germline V gene, CDR1 is MNHEY and CDR2 is SVGAGI. The CDR3 totals 15 residues. The input for sequencing was peripheral blood, taken in the third trimester of pregnancy. The V call is TRBV6-5, the J call TRBJ2-7; the D is unclear. The sequence was obtained from a female donor in good health, enrolled as a control in a pregnancy study. The CDR3 region is CASSYLRTPTYEQYF. In nucleotides, the CDR3 is TGTGCCAGCAGTTACCTCCGAACTCCTACCTACGAGCAGTACTTC.